This T cell receptor beta chain was sequenced during a study of cytomegalovirus exposure and HLA in healthy donors. As for the study in general: Across 350 to 400 genotyped donors, around 80% landed in the Caucasian-associated ancestry cluster. General study results and limits: Common viral pathogens seemed to be connected with several of the most significant clusters, according to a later analysis. Among CMV-associated TCR beta chains, most appeared HLA-restricted in a later analysis. The classifier reportedly diagnosed cytomegalovirus status with high sensitivity and specificity.

CDR1 MDHEN and CDR2 SYDVKM come from the germline V gene. V dropped 8 bases and J dropped 7 bases, with 14 bases sitting between them. The CDR3 runs 12 residues. In the PCR, 60 Vbeta and 13 Jbeta primers were used. Sequencing was performed with immunoSEQ multiplex PCR; in TCRdb, only in-frame clones are kept and a portion is missing. The table records about 36,000 clones, over 60% of them present only once. Turning to this clone: Antigen specificity is unknown.

The sequencing sample was made of PBMCs. The receptor was isolated from a man under 40 in good health and CMV-seronegative. The chain uses TRBV28 and TRBJ1-2; tentatively, D is TRBD1 (6 bases). CDR3 region: CASLTGSIGYTF. DNA of the CDR3: TGTGCCAGCTTAACAGGGAGCATTGGCTACACCTTC.